Listed below are T cell receptor beta chains from one sample, sequenced in a study of regulatory T cells in long-lasting Graves disease. TCRdb called the multiplex PCR reads again in MiXCR, with one record for every CDR3 protein. Of roughly 430,000 distinct CDR3 sequences in the sample, under 25% are singletons; the top ten hold roughly an eighth. Sequencing was performed on peripheral blood mononuclear cells (PBMCs), taken when the disease was refractory, from a patient treated with antithyroid drugs. These receptors were collected from a female donor with Graves disease. The CDR3 runs from the conserved cysteine through the conserved F or W. A D gene is named only where the DNA matches it firmly. Rows give clone size only sometimes, using once, few, many, or a class for an expanded clone.

CDR3aa	CDR3nt	v_gene	j_gene	abundance	d_gene
CATSSPGRGVTDTQYF	TGTGCCACCAGCAGTCCTGGTCGGGGAGTCACAGATACGCAGTATTTT	TRBV15	TRBJ2-3	few	NA
CATFGVGAETQYF	TGTGCCACCTTCGGGGTGGGGGCCGAGACCCAGTACTTC	TRBV2	TRBJ2-5	many	NA
CASSSGTSGSQETQYF	TGTGCCAGCAGCTCGGGGACTAGCGGGAGTCAAGAGACCCAGTACTTC	TRBV9	TRBJ2-5	few	TRBD2
CTSSPDPNYGYTF	TGTACCAGCAGTCCAGATCCTAACTATGGCTACACCTTC	TRBV6-1	TRBJ1-2	NA	NA
CASSVAGAQYGNTIYF	TGTGCCAGCAGCGTAGCCGGGGCCCAATACGGAAACACCATATATTTT	TRBV9	TRBJ1-3	few	NA
CSARDYGTSGSGYEQYF	TGCAGTGCTAGAGATTACGGGACTAGCGGGAGCGGGTACGAGCAGTACTTC	TRBV20-1	TRBJ2-7	NA	TRBD2
CASSEETVGAFSYEQYF	TGTGCCAGCAGTGAAGAGACCGTCGGAGCGTTCTCCTACGAGCAGTACTTC	TRBV6-1	TRBJ2-7	many	NA
CASSQGNVQGKETQYF	TGCGCCAGCAGCCAAGGAAACGTTCAGGGAAAAGAGACCCAGTACTTC	TRBV4-1	TRBJ2-5	NA	NA
CASSFSALGASGANVLTF	TGTGCCAGCAGTTTCTCGGCCCTCGGTGCCTCTGGGGCCAACGTCCTGACTTTC	TRBV28	TRBJ2-6	NA	NA
CASSPPGTGGIYEQYF	TGTGCCAGCTCACCACCGGGGACAGGGGGCATCTACGAGCAGTACTTC	TRBV18	TRBJ2-7	NA	TRBD1
CASSLEGLWSNQPQHF	TGTGCCAGCAGTTTAGAAGGGCTGTGGTCCAATCAGCCCCAGCATTTT	TRBV12-3/TRBV12-4	TRBJ1-5	many	NA
CASSLGFQGVSGELFF	TGTGCCAGCAGCTTGGGGTTCCAGGGGGTGTCCGGGGAGCTGTTTTTT	TRBV5-5	TRBJ2-2	NA	TRBD1
CASRGRKQETQYF	TGTGCCAGCCGTGGACGGAAACAAGAGACCCAGTACTTC	TRBV19	TRBJ2-5	NA	NA
CASSRLAGGNTGELFF	TGTGCCAGCAGCCGGTTAGCGGGAGGGAACACCGGGGAGCTGTTTTTT	TRBV5-4	TRBJ2-2	NA	TRBD2
CSARVSEGQSYNEQFF	TGCAGTGCTAGAGTTTCCGAGGGACAATCCTACAATGAGCAGTTCTTC	TRBV20-1	TRBJ2-1	NA	NA
CATQLTGNSNQPQHF	TGTGCCACCCAGTTAACGGGGAATAGCAATCAGCCCCAGCATTTT	TRBV27	TRBJ1-5	many	NA
CASSLDGQNNQPQHF	TGCGCCAGCAGCTTGGATGGGCAGAATAATCAGCCCCAGCATTTT	TRBV5-1	TRBJ1-5	few	NA
CASSQGVLETQYF	TGCGCCAGCAGCCAAGGGGTGCTCGAGACCCAGTACTTC	TRBV4-1	TRBJ2-5	few	NA
CASSETALAGEQYF	TGTGCCAGCAGTGAAACCGCATTAGCCGGCGAGCAGTACTTC	TRBV2	TRBJ2-7	many	NA
CASSYRRGSNYGYTF	TGTGCCAGCAGTTACCGCAGGGGTTCTAACTATGGCTACACCTTC	TRBV6-5	TRBJ1-2	NA	NA
CASSVEGLPFAGANVLTF	TGTGCCAGCAGCGTAGAGGGACTCCCTTTTGCCGGGGCCAACGTCCTGACTTTC	TRBV9	TRBJ2-6	NA	NA
CASSVVGGQETQYF	TGTGCCAGCAGCGTAGTCGGAGGCCAAGAGACCCAGTACTTC	TRBV9	TRBJ2-5	many	NA
CSARGLPRETQYF	TGCAGTGCTAGGGGACTTCCTCGGGAGACCCAGTACTTC	TRBV20-1	TRBJ2-5	many	NA
CASSSGQGFSPYYEQYF	TGTGCCAGCAGTTCCGGACAGGGCTTCAGTCCCTACTACGAGCAGTACTTC	TRBV6-9	TRBJ2-7	few	TRBD1
CASSIGTGELFF	TGTGCCAGCAGTATAGGCACCGGGGAGCTGTTTTTT	TRBV19	TRBJ2-2	many	NA
CASSEYEGFTGELFF	TGTGCCAGCAGTGAATATGAGGGATTCACCGGGGAGCTGTTTTTT	TRBV25-1	TRBJ2-2	few	NA
CASRRPGQGGIYGYTF	TGTGCCAGCAGGCGCCCCGGACAGGGGGGAATCTATGGCTACACCTTC	TRBV2	TRBJ1-2	many	TRBD1
CSVVGGGPSSYEQYF	TGCAGCGTTGTCGGGGGAGGGCCTTCTTCCTACGAGCAGTACTTC	TRBV29-1	TRBJ2-7	many	TRBD2
CASSGPPGTSGRDGFFGELFF	TGTGCCAGCAGTGGCCCGCCCGGGACTAGCGGGAGAGATGGGTTCTTCGGGGAGCTGTTTTTT	TRBV25-1	TRBJ2-2	few	TRBD2
CSAKAGTGIQETQYF	TGCAGTGCCAAAGCAGGGACAGGGATACAAGAGACCCAGTACTTC	TRBV20-1	TRBJ2-5	many	TRBD1
CASTTSGRRQETQYF	TGTGCCAGCACGACTAGCGGGAGGAGGCAAGAGACCCAGTACTTC	TRBV2	TRBJ2-5	many	TRBD2
CASSFPGQGSTGELFF	TGTGCCAGCAGTTTTCCGGGACAGGGGTCCACCGGGGAGCTGTTTTTT	TRBV28	TRBJ2-2	NA	TRBD1
CASSPPLTSREEKETQYF	TGTGCCAGCAGTCCCCCCCTGACGTCTAGAGAAGAGAAAGAGACCCAGTACTTC	TRBV28	TRBJ2-5	many	NA
CASSLLLGQGHNEQFF	TGTGCCAGCAGTTTACTTTTGGGGCAGGGGCACAATGAGCAGTTCTTC	TRBV27	TRBJ2-1	NA	NA
CAWSVFGTDEQYF	TGTGCCTGGAGTGTGTTCGGGACCGACGAGCAGTACTTC	TRBV30	TRBJ2-7	many	NA
CASSSLAELAKNIQYF	TGCGCCAGCAGCTCACTAGCGGAGCTAGCCAAAAACATTCAGTACTTC	TRBV5-1	TRBJ2-4	few	TRBD2
CASSLIRPLQLNTEAFF	TGTGCCAGCAGTTTAATTCGCCCACTTCAGTTGAACACTGAAGCTTTCTTT	TRBV27	TRBJ1-1	many	NA
CASSETGHVSAEAFF	TGTGCCAGCAGTGAAACAGGACACGTCAGCGCTGAAGCTTTCTTT	TRBV6-1	TRBJ1-1	few	NA
CASRDGGLAVETQYF	TGTGCCAGCAGGGACGGAGGACTAGCGGTAGAGACCCAGTACTTC	TRBV2	TRBJ2-5	many	TRBD2